This note documents a single T cell receptor beta chain sequence. MiXCR, run by TCRdb on the reads, gives a single entry per CDR3 protein. The sample lists 70,000 to 75,000 distinct CDR3 sequences; about 4.2% were seen once. This specimen belongs to a study of T cell repertoires in cytomegalovirus infection. Study summary: In public TCR beta signatures, there were indications of both CMV infection and matching HLA type.

The specimen was PBMCs. The source is a human donor in good health (CMV status not recorded). Some clones in this sample may be carry-over from other donors' samples.

CDR3 DNA sequence: TGTGCCAGCAGCTTATCCCCGCTAGCTTCAAGCTCCTACAATGAGCAGTTCTTC. It yields the protein CASSLSPLASSSYNEQFF. V and J are TRBV11-2 and TRBJ2-1, with D perhaps TRBD2 (5 bases). Looked up from germline, CDR1 is SGHAT and CDR2 is FQNNGV. CDR3 length equals 18 residues. The V and J ends lost 2 bases and 0 bases respectively, with 17 bases between them.